This T cell receptor beta chain emerged from a study of cytotoxic CD8 clonotypes in ibrutinib-treated CLL. This clone was seen more than once but under ten times. Its antigen is not known. Study findings and constraints: Rising at ibrutinib response, clonality subsequently fell back toward baseline at progression.

CDR1 is SGHAT, CDR2 FQDESV, per germline (reference sequence). The length of the CDR3 is 18 residues. The junction had 12 bases not matched to a gene; V was cut back by 3 bases and J by 3 bases. With sequencing, the targeted depth ranged from 1 in 200,000 to 1 in 1 million T cells. Assay used: immunoSEQ multiplex PCR; TCRdb lists only in-frame clones, some missing. The sample has about 14,000 clones; 55% to 80% are singletons. The chain uses TRBV11-1 and TRBJ2-5; the match to TRBD2 covers 11 bases. The source of this sequence is a human donor with chronic lymphocytic leukemia. Material: PBMCs, obtained before ibrutinib treatment. The CDR3 nucleotides are TGTGCCAGCAGCTTTCGTCCCCGCATAGCGGGGGGGAAAGAGACCCAGTACTTC. Encoded protein: CASSFRPRIAGGKETQYF.